A selection of T cell receptor beta chains follows, all from one sample in a study of T cells in tumors after PD-1 blockade. TCRdb keeps only in-frame clones here, not all; method: immunoSEQ multiplex PCR. This sample carries about 47,000 clones, 79% of them seen once, and the ten largest clones take around 17%. The source was PBMCs, collected before anti-PD-1 treatment. Every receptor here comes from a human donor with basal cell carcinoma. CDR3s include the opening cysteine and the closing phenylalanine or tryptophan. Each record gives: J gene, clone size, D gene, V gene, CDR3 DNA, CDR3 protein. A D gene is named only where the DNA matches it firmly. Not all rows give a size; the values are once, few, many and, for expanded clones, a class.

TRBJ2-5	-	-	TRBV5-8	TGTGCCAGCAGCCCCAGACTAATCCAAGAGACCCAGTACTTC	CASSPRLIQETQYF
TRBJ1-2	-	-	TRBV7-6	TGTGCCAGCAGCGCGGGACCTACGGACTATGGCTACACCTTC	CASSAGPTDYGYTF
TRBJ2-1	few	-	TRBV18	TGTGCCAGCTCACCAGGATACAATGAGCAGTTCTTC	CASSPGYNEQFF
TRBJ1-6	-	TRBD1	TRBV5-1	TGCGCCAGCAGCACTGGACAGGGAGATAATTCACCCCTCCACTTT	CASSTGQGDNSPLHF
TRBJ1-5	-	-	TRBV28	TGTGCCAGCAGTTTCCGACAGCTGAATAGCAATCAGCCCCAGCATTTT	CASSFRQLNSNQPQHF
TRBJ1-4	-	-	TRBV6-1	TGTGCCAGCAGTGATGGGAACAAAGCCTTTAATGAAAAACTGTTTTTT	CASSDGNKAFNEKLFF
TRBJ2-3	-	TRBD2	TRBV28	TGTGCCAGCAGTCCAGGGACTAGAATCGGTTGGGCAGATACGCAGTATTTT	CASSPGTRIGWADTQYF
TRBJ2-3	-	TRBD1	TRBV5-1	TGCGCCAGCAGCCCCTCTTCAACAGGGGGCCGGACAGATACGCAGTATTTT	CASSPSSTGGRTDTQYF
TRBJ1-3	-	-	TRBV28	TGTGCCAGCAACCTAGTAGGGGCTGGAAACACCATATATTTT	CASNLVGAGNTIYF
TRBJ2-7	-	-	TRBV2	TGTGCCAGCTCAGGTCCAGACACCTACGAGCAGTACTTC	CASSGPDTYEQYF
TRBJ2-6	-	-	TRBV5-1	TGCGCCAGCAGCTTGGAGTCGGTGAGCTCTGGGGCCAACGTCCTGACTTTC	CASSLESVSSGANVLTF
TRBJ2-1	-	TRBD2	TRBV28	TGTGCCAGCGGGAGCGGGGGGAACTCCTACAATGAGCAGTTCTTC	CASGSGGNSYNEQFF
TRBJ2-5	-	TRBD2	TRBV5-1	TGCGCCAGCAGCTTGGGGCTAGCGGGGGCCAGGGACACCCAGTACTTC	CASSLGLAGARDTQYF
TRBJ2-7	-	TRBD1	TRBV29-1	TGCAGCGTTGAAGTCGCTCCGGGACAGGGGTTTTACGAGCAGTACTTC	CSVEVAPGQGFYEQYF
TRBJ1-4	once	-	TRBV30	TGTGCCTTATGCCCGGGTCGGGCGACTAATGAAAAACTGTTTTTT	CALCPGRATNEKLFF
TRBJ2-5	-	-	TRBV7-2	TGTGCCAGCAGCTGGTCGGTGGCGGGGATTGGAGAGACCCAGTACTTC	CASSWSVAGIGETQYF
TRBJ1-1	-	TRBD1	TRBV9	TGTGCCAGCAGCCCCCGGGACAGGCAGAACACTGAAGCTTTCTTT	CASSPRDRQNTEAFF
TRBJ1-2	-	-	TRBV28	TGTGCCAGCAGCCCTTGGACTACGCCGGATGGCTACACCTTC	CASSPWTTPDGYTF
TRBJ2-3	-	-	TRBV3-1/TRBV3-2	TGTGCCAGCAGCCATTTTACGGATACGCAGTATTTT	CASSHFTDTQYF
TRBJ2-3	-	-	TRBV2	TGTGCCAGCAGTGAAGACAGGTTAGGCACAGATACGCAGTATTTT	CASSEDRLGTDTQYF
TRBJ2-3	-	-	TRBV5-4	TGTGCCAGCAGCCTTCCCTATGGGGGGAGGGATACGCAGTATTTT	CASSLPYGGRDTQYF
TRBJ1-1	-	-	TRBV28	TGTGCCAGCAGCCCGGCGGCCGGGTATGGCACTGAAGCTTTCTTT	CASSPAAGYGTEAFF
TRBJ2-7	-	TRBD1	TRBV18	TGTGCCAGCCAAATAACAGGGGGCCACGAGCAGTACTTC	CASQITGGHEQYF
TRBJ2-2	-	-	TRBV30	TGTGCCTGGAGCCTAACGGGATCCTACAACACCGGGGAGCTGTTTTTT	CAWSLTGSYNTGELFF
TRBJ1-2	-	-	TRBV12-3/TRBV12-4	TGTGCCAGCAATCCCGGAAGTTGGTATGGCTACACCTTC	CASNPGSWYGYTF
TRBJ1-1	-	-	TRBV5-6	TGTGCCAGCAGCTCGGACTACTTTAACACTGAAGCTTTCTTT	CASSSDYFNTEAFF
TRBJ2-2	medium-sized	-	TRBV4-1	TGCGCCAGCAGCCAAGTAATTACTATGAACACCGGGGAGCTGTTTTTT	CASSQVITMNTGELFF
TRBJ2-7	-	-	TRBV23-1	TGCGCCAGCGGCCGGGAGCCCTACTACGAGCAGTACTTC	CASGREPYYEQYF
TRBJ1-2	-	-	TRBV6-6	TGTGCCAGCAGCCCCGGGGCTAACTATGGCTACACCTTC	CASSPGANYGYTF
TRBJ2-7	-	-	TRBV5-1	TGCGCCAGCGTTCCGGAAGGGGGTTCCTACGAGCAGTACTTC	CASVPEGGSYEQYF